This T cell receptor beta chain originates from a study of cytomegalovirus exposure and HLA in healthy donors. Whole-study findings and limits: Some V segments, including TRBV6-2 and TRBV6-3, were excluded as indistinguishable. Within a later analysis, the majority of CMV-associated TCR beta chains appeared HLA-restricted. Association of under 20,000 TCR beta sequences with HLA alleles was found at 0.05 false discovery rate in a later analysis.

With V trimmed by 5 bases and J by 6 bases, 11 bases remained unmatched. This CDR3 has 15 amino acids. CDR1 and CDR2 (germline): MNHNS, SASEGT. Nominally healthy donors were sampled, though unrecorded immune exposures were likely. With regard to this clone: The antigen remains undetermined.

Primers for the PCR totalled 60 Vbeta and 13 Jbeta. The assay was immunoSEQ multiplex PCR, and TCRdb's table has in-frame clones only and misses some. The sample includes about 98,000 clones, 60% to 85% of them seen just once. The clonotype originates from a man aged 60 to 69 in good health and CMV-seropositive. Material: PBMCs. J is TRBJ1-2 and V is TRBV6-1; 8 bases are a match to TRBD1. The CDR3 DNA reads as TGTGCCAGCAGTCTCGGCACTACAGGGGGACATGGCTACACCTTC. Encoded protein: CASSLGTTGGHGYTF.